This is a list of T cell receptor beta chains from one sample in a study of blood T cell repertoires in COVID-19. The repertoire was sequenced with immunoSEQ multiplex PCR; TCRdb's copy has only in-frame clones and lacks some. This table holds about 480,000 clones, roughly nine tenths found once. Sequencing was performed on PBMCs or T cells enriched from blood (not recorded which). The receptor source for this set is a woman aged 55-75 years who had recovered from COVID-19. Both conserved end residues are part of each CDR3. D genes are given only for firm matches. The size of a clone is reported for some rows only, either as once, few or many, or as a class for expanded clones.

j_call clone_size d_call v_call cdr3_aa cdr3_nt
TRBJ1-1 NA TRBD1 TRBV11-2 CASSLEIGTVEAFF TGTGCCAGCAGCTTAGAGATCGGGACAGTAGAGGCTTTCTTT
TRBJ1-1 NA NA TRBV19 CASSPGPNTEAFF TGTGCCAGTAGTCCAGGTCCGAACACTGAAGCTTTCTTT
TRBJ2-7 NA TRBD1 TRBV5-4 CASSSWDRPYEQYF TGTGCCAGCAGCTCCTGGGACAGACCTTACGAGCAGTACTTC
TRBJ1-5 few TRBD1 TRBV5-1 CASSLTGGERPQHF TGCGCCAGCAGCTTGACAGGGGGCGAGAGGCCCCAGCATTTT
TRBJ1-2 NA TRBD1 TRBV27 CASSLTGQPATHGYTF TGTGCCAGCAGTTTAACGGGACAGCCCGCCACCCATGGCTACACCTTC
TRBJ1-1 once NA TRBV2 CASTLDPLTEAFF TGTGCCAGCACCCTAGATCCGCTGACTGAAGCTTTCTTT
TRBJ1-5 NA TRBD1 TRBV4-1 CASSQVGTDNQPQHF TGCGCCAGCAGCCAAGTCGGGACAGACAATCAGCCCCAGCATTTT
TRBJ1-2 NA TRBD1 TRBV29-1 CSVTTQGRNYGYTF TGCAGCGTGACTACACAGGGGAGGAACTATGGCTACACCTTC
TRBJ1-6 NA TRBD1 TRBV14 CASSQSRGLGNSPLHF TGTGCCAGCAGCCAAAGCAGGGGGCTTGGGAATTCACCCCTCCACTTT
TRBJ1-6 NA TRBD1 TRBV12-3/TRBV12-4 CASSFTGGSPLHF TGTGCCAGCAGTTTCACAGGGGGATCACCCCTCCACTTT
TRBJ2-7 once NA TRBV29-1 CSVGTFPLYEQYF TGCAGCGTCGGGACATTCCCTCTCTACGAGCAGTACTTC
TRBJ1-5 NA NA TRBV7-2 CASSLVWAGYQPQHF TGTGCCAGCAGCTTAGTATGGGCAGGGTATCAGCCCCAGCATTTT
TRBJ1-2 NA NA TRBV6-1 CASSEARGYTF TGTGCCAGCAGTGAAGCGCGCGGCTACACCTTC
TRBJ2-1 once TRBD2 TRBV5-4 CASSLALAGGSYDEQFF TGTGCCAGCAGCTTGGCCTTAGCGGGGGGGAGTTACGATGAGCAGTTCTTC
TRBJ1-1 NA TRBD1 TRBV24-1 CATQGWGDTEAFF TGTGCCACACAGGGGTGGGGGGACACTGAAGCTTTCTTT
TRBJ2-1 NA TRBD1 TRBV3-1/TRBV3-2 CASSQESGTGGGRPFF TGTGCCAGCAGCCAAGAATCAGGGACAGGGGGCGGGCGACCGTTCTTC
TRBJ1-1 NA TRBD1 TRBV7-6 CASSYTGGADTEAFF TGTGCCAGCAGCTATACAGGGGGCGCAGACACTGAAGCTTTCTTT
TRBJ1-2 NA NA TRBV5-1 CASSFGQGDYGYTF TGCGCCAGCAGCTTTGGCCAGGGCGACTATGGCTACACCTTC
TRBJ1-1 few NA TRBV6-5 CASWSNVGGTEAFF TGTGCCAGCTGGTCAAACGTAGGGGGCACTGAAGCTTTCTTT
TRBJ2-5 NA NA TRBV5-8 CASSLAGTETQYF TGTGCCAGCAGCTTGGCAGGAACCGAGACCCAGTACTTC
TRBJ1-3 NA NA TRBV7-9 CASSSPGVGNTIYF TGTGCCAGCAGCTCCCCCGGGGTGGGAAACACCATATATTTT
TRBJ1-2 NA TRBD1 TRBV12-3/TRBV12-4 CASRYRGDGYTF TGTGCCAGCAGGTACAGGGGGGATGGCTACACCTTC
TRBJ2-5 NA TRBD2 TRBV30 CAWSVRGGGWTQYF TGTGCCTGGAGTGTACGGGGGGGCGGGTGGACCCAGTACTTC
TRBJ2-3 few NA TRBV4-2 CASSQLEAASTDTQYF TGTGCCAGCAGCCAATTGGAAGCGGCTAGCACAGATACGCAGTATTTT
TRBJ1-2 few TRBD1 TRBV29-1 CSVDWGQGYLYGYTF TGCAGCGTTGATTGGGGACAGGGATACCTCTATGGCTACACCTTC
TRBJ2-5 NA TRBD2 TRBV10-3 CAISGASGAGETQYF TGTGCCATCAGTGGGGCTAGCGGGGCTGGAGAGACCCAGTACTTC
TRBJ1-5 NA NA TRBV9 CASSKSFGVDQPQHF TGTGCCAGCAGCAAAAGTTTCGGTGTCGATCAGCCCCAGCATTTT
TRBJ1-6 NA NA TRBV6-5 CASSQGMISPLHF TGTGCCAGCAGTCAGGGGATGATTTCACCCCTCCACTTT
TRBJ1-4 NA NA TRBV6-5 CASSSAGLSDEKLFF TGTGCCAGCAGTTCTGCAGGGTTGTCGGATGAAAAACTGTTTTTT
TRBJ2-7 NA TRBD1 TRBV6-2/TRBV6-3 CASIPTGGGSYEQYF TGTGCCAGCATCCCGACAGGGGGCGGCTCCTACGAGCAGTACTTC
TRBJ2-1 NA TRBD2 TRBV2 CARARSGADNEQFF TGTGCCCGAGCACGTAGCGGGGCCGACAATGAGCAGTTCTTC
TRBJ1-4 NA NA TRBV19 CASSMQGDREKLFF TGTGCCAGTAGTATGCAAGGGGATCGAGAAAAACTGTTTTTT
TRBJ1-4 NA NA TRBV30 CAWSGGGKLFF TGTGCCTGGTCGGGGGGTGGGAAACTGTTTTTT
TRBJ1-4 NA NA TRBV3-1/TRBV3-2 CASSPREAGSEKLFF TGTGCCAGCAGCCCACGCGAAGCCGGGAGTGAAAAACTGTTTTTT
TRBJ1-1 NA TRBD1 TRBV27 CASSSGTGLNTEAFF TGTGCCAGCAGTAGCGGGACAGGCTTGAACACTGAAGCTTTCTTT
TRBJ1-1 once NA TRBV5-1 CASSLVSGNTEAFF TGCGCCAGCAGCTTGGTATCCGGGAACACTGAAGCTTTCTTT
TRBJ1-1 NA NA TRBV20-1 CSASPGGTMTEAFF TGCAGTGCTAGTCCGGGGGGGACAATGACTGAAGCTTTCTTT
TRBJ2-2 NA NA TRBV5-1 CASSLGRVNTGELFF TGCGCCAGCAGCTTAGGCAGGGTTAACACCGGGGAGCTGTTTTTT
TRBJ2-4 once NA TRBV27 CASSLAGAKNIQYF TGTGCCAGCAGTTTAGCGGGGGCCAAAAACATTCAGTACTTC
TRBJ2-1 NA NA TRBV6-5 CASGSGGPFHEQFF TGTGCCAGCGGGTCGGGGGGCCCTTTTCATGAGCAGTTCTTC
TRBJ2-1 few TRBD1 TRBV6-5 CASRGQGPYNEQFF TGTGCCAGCAGGGGACAGGGCCCCTACAATGAGCAGTTCTTC
TRBJ1-1 NA NA TRBV29-1 CSYRTPGLGTEAFF TGCAGCTATAGGACCCCCGGACTTGGCACTGAAGCTTTCTTT
TRBJ1-2 once NA TRBV2 CASSENAVDGYTF TGTGCCAGCAGTGAGAATGCGGTTGATGGCTACACCTTC